This TCR beta chain was recorded in a study of T cells in Graves' hyperthyroidism and ophthalmopathy. Study information: The authors collected peripheral blood at initial diagnosis, before any treatment.

Using RNA transcripts as the source, TCR beta CDR3 regions were amplified. Using the HTBI primer set, a first-round RT-PCR was run on the TCR CDR3. TCRdb passed the multiplex PCR reads through MiXCR, listing each CDR3 protein once. This table has more than 600,000 distinct CDR3 sequences, roughly 17% appearing once. Germline values: CDR1 SGDLS, CDR2 YYNGEE. CDR3 length: 15 residues. V trimming: 0 bases; J trimming: 5 bases; junction bases outside the gene matches: 5. The table lists this clonotype with a few counts. This TCR was sampled from a man aged 18 to 35 with Graves' hyperthyroidism. Input material: blood. The chain carries TRBV9 and TRBJ1-5, with TRBD1 identical over 7 bases. CDR3 loop: CASSVAPGTDQPQHF. CDR3 sequence (DNA): TGTGCCAGCAGCGTAGCCCCCGGGACAGATCAGCCCCAGCATTTT.